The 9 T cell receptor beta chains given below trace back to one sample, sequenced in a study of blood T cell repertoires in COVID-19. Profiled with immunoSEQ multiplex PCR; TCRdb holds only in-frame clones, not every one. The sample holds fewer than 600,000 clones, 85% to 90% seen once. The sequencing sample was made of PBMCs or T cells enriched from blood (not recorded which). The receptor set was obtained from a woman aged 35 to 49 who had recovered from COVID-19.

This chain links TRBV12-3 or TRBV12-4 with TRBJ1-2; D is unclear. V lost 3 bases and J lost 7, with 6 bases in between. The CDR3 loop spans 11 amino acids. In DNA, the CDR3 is TGTGCCAGCAGTTTCGGTGGTGGCTACACCTTC. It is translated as CASSFGGGYTF.

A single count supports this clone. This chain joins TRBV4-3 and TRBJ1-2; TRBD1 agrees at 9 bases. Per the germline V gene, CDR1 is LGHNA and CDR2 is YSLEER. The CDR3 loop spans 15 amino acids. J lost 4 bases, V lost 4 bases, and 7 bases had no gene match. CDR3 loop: CASSPSDRGIYGYTF. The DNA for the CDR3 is TGCGCCAGCAGCCCCTCGGACAGGGGAATCTATGGCTACACCTTC.

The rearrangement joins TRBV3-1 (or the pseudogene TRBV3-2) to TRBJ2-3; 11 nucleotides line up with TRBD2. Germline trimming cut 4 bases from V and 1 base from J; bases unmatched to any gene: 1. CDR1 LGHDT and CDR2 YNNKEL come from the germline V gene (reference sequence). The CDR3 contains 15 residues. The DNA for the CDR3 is TGTGCCAGCAGCCCACTAGCGGGAGGCACAGATACGCAGTATTTT. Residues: CASSPLAGGTDTQYF.

CDR3 in amino acids: CASSLVFSSVYYNEQFF. In nucleotides, the CDR3 is TGCGCCAGCAGCTTGGTGTTTTCCAGCGTTTACTACAATGAGCAGTTCTTC. V and J are TRBV5-1 and TRBJ2-1; no reliable D call. The CDR3 is 17 amino acids. The germline gives CDR1 SGHRS, CDR2 YFSETQ. V gave up 0 bases and J gave up 3 bases, with 16 bases separating them.

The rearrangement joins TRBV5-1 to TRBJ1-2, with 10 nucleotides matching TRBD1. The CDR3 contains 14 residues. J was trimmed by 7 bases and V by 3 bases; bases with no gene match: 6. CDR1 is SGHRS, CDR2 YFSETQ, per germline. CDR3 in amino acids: CASSYGQGVLGYTF. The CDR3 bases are TGCGCCAGCAGCTATGGACAGGGGGTACTTGGCTACACCTTC.

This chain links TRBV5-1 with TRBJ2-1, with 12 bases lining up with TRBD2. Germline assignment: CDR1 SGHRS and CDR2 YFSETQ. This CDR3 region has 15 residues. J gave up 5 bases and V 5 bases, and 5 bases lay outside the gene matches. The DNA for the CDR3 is TGCGCCAGCAGTATAGGACTAGCGGGAAACAATGAGCAGTTCTTC. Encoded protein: CASSIGLAGNNEQFF.

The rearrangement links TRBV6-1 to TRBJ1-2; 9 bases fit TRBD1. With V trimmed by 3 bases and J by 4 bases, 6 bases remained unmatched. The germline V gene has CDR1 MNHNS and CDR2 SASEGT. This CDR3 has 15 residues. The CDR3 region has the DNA TGTGCCAGCAGTGACCCTGGGACAGGGCCCTATGGCTACACCTTC. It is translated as CASSDPGTGPYGYTF.

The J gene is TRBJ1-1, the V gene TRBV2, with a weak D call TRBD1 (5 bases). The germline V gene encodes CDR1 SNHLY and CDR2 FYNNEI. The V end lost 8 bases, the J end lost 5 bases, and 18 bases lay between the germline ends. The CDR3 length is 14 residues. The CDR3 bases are TGTGCCAGCTATTGGACAACGAAGGAGACTGAAGCTTTCTTT. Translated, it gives CASYWTTKETEAFF.

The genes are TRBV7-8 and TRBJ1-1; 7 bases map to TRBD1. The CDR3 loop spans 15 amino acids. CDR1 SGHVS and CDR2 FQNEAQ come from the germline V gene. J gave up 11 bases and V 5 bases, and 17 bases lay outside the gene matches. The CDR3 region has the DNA TGTGCCAGCAGCCGCCGAAGAGGACAGGCAGAGGCGGCTTTCTTT. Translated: CASSRRRGQAEAAFF.